The T cell receptor beta chain under discussion was sequenced for a study of CD8 T cells in ankylosing spondylitis. Regarding the study as a whole: Relatively scarce in peripheral blood, disease-linked clones were CD8+.

Points on this clonotype: Its specificity is unknown.

The CDR3 has 16 residues. Germline V gives CDR1 DFQATT, CDR2 SNEGSKA (reference sequence). Deletions cut 2 bases from V and 3 bases from J, with 17 bases between. TCRdb reanalysed the 5' RACE reads using MiXCR and keeps one entry per CDR3 protein. The sample includes fewer than 250,000 distinct CDR3 sequences, around 24% of them seen just once. Sequenced sample: blood, either unsorted or a sorted T cell fraction (not recorded which). The chain uses TRBV20-1 and TRBJ2-1; D possibly matches TRBD1 or TRBD2 (5 bases each). The TCR sequence derives from a male donor with ankylosing spondylitis or in good health (not recorded which). The CDR3 DNA follows: TGCAGTGCTAGACTCGGGACCCCAGCAGGCTACAATGAGCAGTTCTTC. It translates to CSARLGTPAGYNEQFF.